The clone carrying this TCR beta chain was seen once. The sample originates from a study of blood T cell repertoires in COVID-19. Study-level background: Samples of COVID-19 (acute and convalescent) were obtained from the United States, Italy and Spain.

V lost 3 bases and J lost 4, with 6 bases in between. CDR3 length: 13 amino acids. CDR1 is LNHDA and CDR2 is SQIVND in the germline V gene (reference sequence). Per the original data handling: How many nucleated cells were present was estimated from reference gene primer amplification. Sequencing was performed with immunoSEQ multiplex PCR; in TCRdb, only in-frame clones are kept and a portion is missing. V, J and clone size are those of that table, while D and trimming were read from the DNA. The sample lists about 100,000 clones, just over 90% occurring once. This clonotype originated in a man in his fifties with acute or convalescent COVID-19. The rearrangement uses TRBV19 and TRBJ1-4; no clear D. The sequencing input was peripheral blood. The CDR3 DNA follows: TGTGCCAGTAGTATTGCGGGTAATGAAAAACTGTTTTTT. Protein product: CASSIAGNEKLFF.